These T cell receptor beta chains were read from a single sample in a study of blood T cell repertoires in COVID-19. Measured with immunoSEQ multiplex PCR; TCRdb has only the in-frame clones, and not every one. Among over 150,000 clones listed, 86% were seen once. The sequenced sample consisted of peripheral blood. Source of these receptors: a man between 65 and 85 years old with active or convalescent COVID-19. Each CDR3 is given with its conserved first and last residue. D genes are given only for firm matches. For some rows the clone size is stated as once, few or many, or as a class when expanded; others skip it.

clone size	V gene	D gene	J gene	CDR3 protein	CDR3 DNA
NA	TRBV30	TRBD2	TRBJ2-3	CAWSVRLAVTDTQYF	TGTGCCTGGAGTGTACGGCTAGCGGTAACAGATACGCAGTATTTT
NA	TRBV7-2	TRBD2	TRBJ2-5	CASSFSGETQYF	TGTGCCAGCAGCTTTAGCGGGGAGACCCAGTACTTC
once	TRBV7-8	NA	TRBJ1-2	CASSRNTREGYTF	TGTGCCAGCAGCCGGAATACGCGGGAGGGCTACACCTTC
NA	TRBV7-2	TRBD1	TRBJ1-1	CASSLFQTGNMNTEAFF	TGTGCCAGCAGCTTATTTCAGACAGGGAACATGAACACTGAAGCTTTCTTT
once	TRBV30	NA	TRBJ1-5	CAGHLGGNQPQHF	TGTGCCGGGCACCTGGGGGGGAATCAGCCCCAGCATTTT
NA	TRBV5-1	NA	TRBJ2-1	CASSLEGGSYNEQFF	TGCGCCAGCAGCTTGGAAGGGGGATCCTACAATGAGCAGTTCTTC
NA	TRBV4-1	TRBD1	TRBJ2-7	CASSQGGTGIYEQYF	TGCGCCAGCAGCCAAGGGGGGACAGGGATTTACGAGCAGTACTTC
NA	TRBV3-1/TRBV3-2	NA	TRBJ1-4	CASSQDLASRAELFF	TGTGCCAGCAGCCAAGATCTCGCATCCCGAGCCGAACTGTTTTTT
NA	TRBV18	NA	TRBJ2-3	CASSPPRDPRDTQYF	TGTGCCAGCTCACCACCGCGGGACCCTAGAGATACGCAGTATTTT
NA	TRBV19	TRBD1	TRBJ1-2	CASRTGTAFSYGYTF	TGTGCCAGCAGAACCGGGACAGCGTTTTCCTATGGCTACACCTTC
NA	TRBV27	NA	TRBJ1-4	CASGPGQNEKLFF	TGTGCCAGCGGACCGGGACAAAATGAAAAACTGTTTTTT
NA	TRBV27	NA	TRBJ2-5	CASSSQRGETQYF	TGTGCCAGCAGTTCCCAGAGGGGGGAGACCCAGTACTTC
NA	TRBV2	NA	TRBJ1-5	CASSASAGGWQPQHF	TGTGCCAGCAGTGCGTCAGCGGGGGGCTGGCAGCCCCAGCATTTT
NA	TRBV29-1	NA	TRBJ2-3	CSVEKGVGAASTDTQYF	TGCAGCGTTGAAAAGGGGGTTGGGGCCGCTAGCACAGATACGCAGTATTTT
NA	TRBV2	TRBD2	TRBJ2-7	CASTYGGGPYEQYF	TGTGCCAGCACCTACGGGGGGGGGCCTTACGAGCAGTACTTC
NA	TRBV27	NA	TRBJ1-6	CASSLSGQPNYNSPLHF	TGTGCCAGCAGTTTAAGTGGACAGCCAAACTATAATTCACCCCTCCACTTT